This TCR beta chain was identified during a study of blood T cell repertoires in COVID-19. In the study overall: Acute and convalescent COVID-19 samples came from the United States, Italy and Spain. The cDNA or gDNA used as material had been derived from T cells, B-cell-depleted T cells, or PBMCs.

Study processing details: The assay estimated nucleated cells by amplifying reference gene primers. Sequenced by immunoSEQ multiplex PCR; TCRdb stores in-frame clones only, minus some. V and J calls and clone size are copied from that table; D and trimming were computed from the DNA. The profile shows about 90,000 clones, around 94% of them singletons. CDR1 and CDR2 (germline): SGHKS, YYEKEE (reference sequence). The CDR3 consists of 16 residues. The ends lost 0 bases at V and 4 bases at J; junction bases unmatched: 6. The source material was peripheral blood. This chain links TRBV5-5 with TRBJ2-2, with TRBD2 matching over 7 bases. The TCR comes from a woman aged 60-75 years with active COVID-19. The CDR3 loop is CASSLAGGTVTGELFF. The CDR3 coding sequence is TGTGCCAGCAGCTTGGCCGGGGGGACTGTCACCGGGGAGCTGTTTTTT. Complete variable domain (other parts from reference TRBV5-5 and TRBJ2-2): DAGVTQSPTHLIKTRGQQVTLRCSPISGHKSVSWYQQVLGQGPQFIFQYYEKEERGRGNFPDRFSARQFPNYSSELNVNALLLGDSALYLCASSLAGGTVTGELFFGEGSRLTVL.